The clone carrying this T cell receptor beta chain was detected only once. Survey-level TCR beta sequencing used the immunoSEQ assay. Profiling relied on immunoSEQ multiplex PCR, and the TCRdb table lists in-frame clones only, not all of them. This table holds about 50,000 clones, about 92% found once. V dropped 2 bases and J dropped 4; count of bases not matched to a gene: 5. CDR1 SGDLS and CDR2 YYNGEE come from the germline V gene. CDR3 length: 14 amino acids. V is TRBV9 and J is TRBJ1-1, with 7 nucleotides matching TRBD1. This TCR derives from a man aged 35-49 years with rheumatoid arthritis. Sequenced: PBMCs. The CDR3 nucleotides read TGTGCCAGCAGCGTTAGTGACAGGGTCACTGAAGCTTTCTTT. This gives the protein CASSVSDRVTEAFF.